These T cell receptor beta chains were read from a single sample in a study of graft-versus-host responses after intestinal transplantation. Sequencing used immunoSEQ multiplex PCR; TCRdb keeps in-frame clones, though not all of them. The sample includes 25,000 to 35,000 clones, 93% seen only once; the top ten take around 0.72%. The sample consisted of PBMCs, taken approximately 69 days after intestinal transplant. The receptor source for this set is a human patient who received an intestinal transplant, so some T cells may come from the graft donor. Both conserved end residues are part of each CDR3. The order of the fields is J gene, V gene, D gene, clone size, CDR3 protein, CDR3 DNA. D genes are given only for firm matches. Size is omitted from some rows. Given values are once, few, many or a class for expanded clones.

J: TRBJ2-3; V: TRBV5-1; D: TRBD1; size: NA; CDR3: CASSPDSGQPGDTQYF; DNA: TGCGCCAGCAGCCCCGACTCGGGACAGCCGGGCGATACGCAGTATTTT
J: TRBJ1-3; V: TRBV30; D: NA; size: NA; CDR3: CAWGSWAGGNTIYF; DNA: TGTGCCTGGGGGTCCTGGGCAGGGGGAAACACCATATATTTT
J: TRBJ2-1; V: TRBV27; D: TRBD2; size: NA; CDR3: CASALAGGYNEQFF; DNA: TGTGCCAGCGCACTAGCGGGAGGGTACAATGAGCAGTTCTTC
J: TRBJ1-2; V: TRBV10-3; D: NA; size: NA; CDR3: CAISESLGWGYTF; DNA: TGTGCCATCAGTGAGTCGTTGGGGTGGGGCTACACCTTC
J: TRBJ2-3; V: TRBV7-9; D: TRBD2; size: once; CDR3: CASSPGTSETDTQYF; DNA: TGTGCCAGCAGCCCCGGGACTAGCGAAACAGATACGCAGTATTTT
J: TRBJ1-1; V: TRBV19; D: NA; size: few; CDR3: CASSRLNTEAFF; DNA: TGTGCCAGTAGTCGATTGAACACTGAAGCTTTCTTT
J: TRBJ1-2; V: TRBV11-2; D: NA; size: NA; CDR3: CASSRIIRGPNYGYTF; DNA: TGTGCCAGCAGCCGAATCATCAGGGGTCCTAACTATGGCTACACCTTC
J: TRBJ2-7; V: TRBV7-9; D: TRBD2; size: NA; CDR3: CASSAKPGLAGDPYEQYF; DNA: TGTGCCAGCAGCGCCAAACCGGGACTAGCGGGAGACCCTTACGAGCAGTACTTC
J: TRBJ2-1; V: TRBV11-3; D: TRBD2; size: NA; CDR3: CASSPSGITYNEQFF; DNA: TGTGCCAGCAGCCCGAGCGGGATTACCTACAATGAGCAGTTCTTC
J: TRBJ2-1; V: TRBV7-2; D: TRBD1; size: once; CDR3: CASSLPGTGGNEQFF; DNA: TGTGCCAGCAGCTTACCCGGGACAGGGGGTAATGAGCAGTTCTTC
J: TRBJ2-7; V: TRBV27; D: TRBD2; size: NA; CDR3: CASSLIAGGGYEQYF; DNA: TGTGCCAGCAGTTTAATAGCGGGGGGGGGCTACGAGCAGTACTTC
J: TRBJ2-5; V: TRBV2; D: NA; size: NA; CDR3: CASGGGTQYF; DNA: TGTGCCAGCGGAGGAGGGACCCAGTACTTC
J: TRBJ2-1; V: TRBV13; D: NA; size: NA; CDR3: CASSFDLWDNEQFF; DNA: TGTGCCAGCAGCTTTGATCTATGGGACAATGAGCAGTTCTTC
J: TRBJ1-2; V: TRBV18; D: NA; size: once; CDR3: CASSPPVRVGGYTF; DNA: TGTGCCAGCTCACCACCGGTTAGGGTTGGAGGCTACACCTTC
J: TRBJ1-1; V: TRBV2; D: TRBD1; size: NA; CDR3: CAGRQGLNTEAFF; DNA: TGTGCCGGCCGACAGGGACTGAACACTGAAGCTTTCTTT
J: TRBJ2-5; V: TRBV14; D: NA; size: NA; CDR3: CASSQEEEETQYF; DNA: TGTGCCAGCAGCCAAGAGGAGGAAGAGACCCAGTACTTC
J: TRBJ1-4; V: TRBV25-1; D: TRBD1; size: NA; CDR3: CASSEEQGINEKLFF; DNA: TGTGCCAGCAGTGAGGAACAGGGGATTAATGAAAAACTGTTTTTT
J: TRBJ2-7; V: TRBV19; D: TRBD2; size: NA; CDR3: CASSPSAGAYEQYF; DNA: TGTGCCAGTAGTCCCTCGGCGGGAGCCTACGAGCAGTACTTC
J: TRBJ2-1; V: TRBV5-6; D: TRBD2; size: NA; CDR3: CASSLVPSGPYNEQFF; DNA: TGTGCCAGCAGCTTGGTACCTAGCGGGCCCTACAATGAGCAGTTCTTC
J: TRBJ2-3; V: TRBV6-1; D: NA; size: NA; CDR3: CASSVISDISTDTQYF; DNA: TGTGCCAGCAGTGTGATTTCGGACATTAGCACAGATACGCAGTATTTT
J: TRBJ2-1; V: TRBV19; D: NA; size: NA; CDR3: CATTGWENEQFF; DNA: TGTGCCACCACCGGGTGGGAAAATGAGCAGTTCTTC
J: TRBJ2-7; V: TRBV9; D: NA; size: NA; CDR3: CASSVGDLGEQYF; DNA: TGTGCCAGCAGCGTAGGGGATCTAGGCGAGCAGTACTTC
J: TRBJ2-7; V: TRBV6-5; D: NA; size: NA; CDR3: CASSYSTVRLTYEQYF; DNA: TGTGCCAGCAGTTACTCGACAGTTCGTTTAACCTACGAGCAGTACTTC
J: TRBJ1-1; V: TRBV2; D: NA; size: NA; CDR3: CASRGGGISEAFF; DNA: TGTGCCAGCAGGGGAGGCGGGATCTCTGAAGCTTTCTTT
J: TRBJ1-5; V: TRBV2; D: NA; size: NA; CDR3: CASSTGFGNQPQHF; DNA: TGTGCCAGCAGTACAGGGTTTGGCAATCAGCCCCAGCATTTT
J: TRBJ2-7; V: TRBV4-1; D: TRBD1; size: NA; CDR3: CASSQTPGQGFDEQYF; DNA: TGCGCCAGCAGCCAGACTCCGGGACAGGGATTCGACGAGCAGTACTTC
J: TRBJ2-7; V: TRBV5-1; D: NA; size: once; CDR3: CASSWEQASSYEQYF; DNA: TGCGCCAGCAGCTGGGAGCAGGCTAGCTCCTACGAGCAGTACTTC
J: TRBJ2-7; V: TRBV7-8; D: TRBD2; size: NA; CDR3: CASSLWIRGGPYEQYF; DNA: TGTGCCAGCAGCTTATGGATACGGGGGGGCCCCTACGAGCAGTACTTC
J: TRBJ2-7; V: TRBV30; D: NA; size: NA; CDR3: CAWSVVTAHEQYF; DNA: TGTGCCTGGAGTGTTGTTACGGCCCACGAGCAGTACTTC
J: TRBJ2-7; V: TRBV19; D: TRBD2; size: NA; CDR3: CASGTSGIRSSYEQYF; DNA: TGTGCCAGTGGGACTAGCGGGATACGGAGCTCCTACGAGCAGTACTTC
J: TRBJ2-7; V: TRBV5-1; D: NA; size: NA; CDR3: CASSLEMSYEQYF; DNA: TGCGCCAGCAGCTTGGAGATGTCCTACGAGCAGTACTTC
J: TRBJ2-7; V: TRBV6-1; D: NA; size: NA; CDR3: CASHDFRHSYEQYF; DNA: TGTGCCAGCCACGACTTCAGGCACTCCTACGAGCAGTACTTC
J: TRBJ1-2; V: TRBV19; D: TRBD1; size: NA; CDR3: CASRQGARYGYTF; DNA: TGTGCCAGTAGACAGGGGGCAAGGTATGGCTACACCTTC
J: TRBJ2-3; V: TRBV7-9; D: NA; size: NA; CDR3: CASSLTRVHTTDTQYF; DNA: TGTGCCAGCAGCTTAACCAGGGTCCACACAACAGATACGCAGTATTTT
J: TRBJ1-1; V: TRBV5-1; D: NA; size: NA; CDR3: CASSLAGRRTEAFF; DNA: TGCGCCAGCAGCTTGGCCGGACGGAGGACTGAAGCTTTCTTT
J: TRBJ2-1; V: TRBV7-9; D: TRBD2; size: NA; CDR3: CASSSGRGPSGGSYNEQFF; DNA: TGTGCCAGCAGCTCCGGACGGGGACCTAGCGGAGGATCCTACAATGAGCAGTTCTTC
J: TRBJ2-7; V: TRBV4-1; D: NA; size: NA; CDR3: CASSQYLSEYEQYF; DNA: TGCGCCAGCAGCCAATACTTATCGGAATACGAGCAGTACTTC
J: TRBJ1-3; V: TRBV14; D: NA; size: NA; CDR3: CASSGNTIYF; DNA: TGTGCCAGCTCTGGAAACACCATATATTTT
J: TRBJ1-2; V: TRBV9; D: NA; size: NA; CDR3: CASSKRGQVPNYGYTF; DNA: TGTGCCAGCAGCAAACGGGGGCAGGTCCCTAACTATGGCTACACCTTC
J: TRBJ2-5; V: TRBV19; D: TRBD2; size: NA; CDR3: CASSGTSGGEQYF; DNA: TGTGCCAGCTCCGGGACTAGCGGGGGGGAGCAGTACTTC
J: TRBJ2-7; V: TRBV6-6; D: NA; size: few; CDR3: CASSYRDNYEQYF; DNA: TGTGCCAGCAGTTACCGGGACAACTACGAGCAGTACTTC
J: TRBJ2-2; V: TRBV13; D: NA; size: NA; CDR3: CASSSLTGGELFF; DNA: TGTGCCAGCAGCTCCCTTACGGGGGGGGAGCTGTTTTTT
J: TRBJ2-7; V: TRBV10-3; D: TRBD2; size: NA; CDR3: CAISESGTILYEQYF; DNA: TGTGCCATCAGTGAGTCTGGGACTATACTATACGAGCAGTACTTC
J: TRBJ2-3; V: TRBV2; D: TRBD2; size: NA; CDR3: CASSRLADTDTQYF; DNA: TGTGCCAGCAGTAGACTAGCGGACACAGATACGCAGTATTTT
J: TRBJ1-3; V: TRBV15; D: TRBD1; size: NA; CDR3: CATSRSYDRAGNTIYF; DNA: TGTGCCACCAGCAGAAGTTACGACAGGGCTGGAAACACCATATATTTT
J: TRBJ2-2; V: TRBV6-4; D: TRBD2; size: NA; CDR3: CASSVTSELNTGELFF; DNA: TGTGCCAGCAGTGTCACTAGCGAACTAAACACCGGGGAGCTGTTTTTT
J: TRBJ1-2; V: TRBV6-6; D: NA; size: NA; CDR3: CASSYSTEVSYGYTF; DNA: TGTGCCAGCAGTTACTCGACGGAAGTTTCCTATGGCTACACCTTC
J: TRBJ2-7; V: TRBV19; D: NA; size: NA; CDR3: CASNPGRPSYEQYF; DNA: TGTGCCAGTAATCCCGGGCGTCCTTCCTACGAGCAGTACTTC
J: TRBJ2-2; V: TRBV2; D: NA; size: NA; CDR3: CASSEGVNTGELFF; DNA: TGTGCCAGCAGTGAGGGGGTGAACACCGGGGAGCTGTTTTTT
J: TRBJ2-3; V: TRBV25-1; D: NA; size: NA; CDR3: CASSEWQDTDTQYF; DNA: TGTGCCAGCAGTGAATGGCAAGACACAGATACGCAGTATTTT
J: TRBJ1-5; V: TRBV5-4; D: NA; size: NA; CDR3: CASSLLGRNQPQHF; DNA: TGTGCCAGCAGCTTGTTGGGGCGCAATCAGCCCCAGCATTTT